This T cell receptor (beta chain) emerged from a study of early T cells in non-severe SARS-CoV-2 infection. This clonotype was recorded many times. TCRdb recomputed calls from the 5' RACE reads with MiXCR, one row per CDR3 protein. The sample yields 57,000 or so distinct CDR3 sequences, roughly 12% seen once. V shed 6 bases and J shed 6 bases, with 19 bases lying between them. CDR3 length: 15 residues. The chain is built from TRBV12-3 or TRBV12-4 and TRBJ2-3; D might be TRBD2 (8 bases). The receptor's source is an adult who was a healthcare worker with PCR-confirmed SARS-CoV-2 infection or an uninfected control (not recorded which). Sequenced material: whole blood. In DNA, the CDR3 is TGTGCCAGCAGACAGGGGACCAGCGGGAGTGATACGCAGTATTTT. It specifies CASRQGTSGSDTQYF.